The next 25 T cell receptor beta chains were all read from a single sample in a study of monozygotic twins with inflammatory bowel disease. No DNA is given; TCRdb re-called the 5' RACE reads and lists each CDR3 protein once. The sample has around 370,000 distinct CDR3 sequences; the top ten hold 2.5% to 3%. The sample consisted of blood. These receptors were obtained from a human donor with ulcerative colitis or Crohn's disease, or a healthy co-twin of an affected twin (not recorded which).

The V and J genes are TRBV5-1 and TRBJ2-2; there is no DNA to check the TCRdb D call of TRBD1. This CDR3 has 15 residues. Germline loops: CDR1 SGHRS, CDR2 YFSETQ. The CDR3 is CASSWGSGQTGELFF.

The genes are TRBV7-3 and TRBJ2-1; the D call of TRBD2 rests on TCRdb alone, since no DNA is present to check it. The germline gives CDR1 SGHTA, CDR2 FQGTGA. CDR3 length: 15 amino acids. CDR3: CASSFSSGVYNEQFF.

The chain couples TRBV20-1 to TRBJ2-3; lacking DNA, the TRBD2 call made by TCRdb goes unchecked. The CDR3 has 11 amino acids. CDR1 is DFQATT and CDR2 is SNEGSKA in the germline V gene (reference sequence). The CDR3 loop is CSALGLAGSPF.

The chain joins TRBV20-1 to TRBJ2-7; the TCRdb D gene call, TRBD2, has no DNA to confirm it. Germline V lookup: CDR1 DFQATT, CDR2 SNEGSKA (reference sequence). The CDR3 contains 14 residues. The CDR3 loop reads CSASGTSGAYEQYF.

The CDR3 region is CASSPKNQELRAGDIQYF. This sequence joins TRBV14 and TRBJ2-4; the TCRdb D gene call, TRBD2, has no DNA to confirm it. CDR3 length: 18 amino acids. Germline CDR1 reads SGHDN; CDR2 reads FVKESK.

The chain uses TRBV29-1 and TRBJ2-5; TCRdb reports TRBD2, a call that lacks DNA to check it against. Germline loops: CDR1 SQVTM, CDR2 ANQGSEA. This CDR3 is 13 amino acids long. The CDR3 sequence is CSVGLAGGQTQYF.

The rearrangement joins TRBV5-4 to TRBJ1-5. Germline CDR1 and CDR2: SGHNT and YYREEE (reference sequence). CDR3 size: 15 residues. This CDR3 is CASSLYGEGNQPQHF.

This chain connects TRBV28 to TRBJ2-1; TCRdb proposes TRBD2, but this gene call is untestable without DNA. The CDR3 covers 16 residues. CDR1 is MDHEN, CDR2 SYDVKM, per germline. CDR3 protein: CASSPPGGGLYNEQFF.

The V call is TRBV28, the J call TRBJ2-7; as DNA is missing, the TRBD1 call by TCRdb cannot be tested. The CDR3 spans 16 residues. The germline CDR1 and CDR2 sequences are MDHEN and SYDVKM. The CDR3 loop reads CASSLNPRQGHYEQYF.

The genes are TRBV5-1 and TRBJ1-1. The CDR3 is 13 amino acids. Germline V gene lookup returns CDR1 SGHRS and CDR2 YFSETQ. This CDR3 is CASSLGESTEAFF.

The rearrangement links TRBV12-3 or TRBV12-4 to TRBJ1-2; no DNA is available, so the TRBD1 call from TCRdb remains unchecked. The length of the CDR3 is 14 residues. The CDR3 sequence is CASSFGGKGYGYTF.

V gene TRBV5-5 combines with J gene TRBJ2-2; checking the TCRdb D call of TRBD1 is not possible without DNA. CDR3 size: 13 residues. The germline V gene encodes CDR1 SGHKS and CDR2 YYEKEE (reference sequence). CDR3: CASSHRVDGELFF.

The rearrangement links TRBV6-1 to TRBJ1-2; there is no DNA to check the TCRdb D call of TRBD1. The length of the CDR3 is 15 residues. Germline CDR1 MNHNS, CDR2 SASEGT. The CDR3: CASSNPGQPPYGYTF.

The rearrangement uses TRBV7-9 and TRBJ1-3. The germline V gene has CDR1 SEHNR and CDR2 FQNEAQ (reference sequence). CDR3 length equals 12 residues. The CDR3 sequence is CASSLVGNTIYF.

The chain combines TRBV5-1 with TRBJ1-6; there is no DNA to check the TCRdb D call of TRBD1. CDR1 and CDR2 (germline): SGHRS, YFSETQ. The CDR3 has 15 residues. The CDR3 here is CASQGTVEPNSPLHF.

This chain links TRBV28 with TRBJ1-1; TCRdb indicates TRBD1, and absent DNA this call remains unverified. From germline, CDR1 is MDHEN and CDR2 SYDVKM. CDR3 length: 19 amino acids. CDR3 amino acids: CASTLGLGQGVTMNTEAFF.

The chain recombines TRBV29-1 with TRBJ1-1; TCRdb gives TRBD1 as the D gene, but with no DNA this cannot be confirmed. The germline V gene encodes CDR1 SQVTM and CDR2 ANQGSEA. The CDR3 length is 14 residues. This chain's CDR3 is CSVTTKGQGPEAFF.

The J gene is TRBJ1-5, the V gene TRBV7-9. This CDR3 contains 16 residues. CDR1 is SEHNR and CDR2 is FQNEAQ in the germline V gene (reference sequence). The CDR3 reads CASSLGTGRKDQPQHF.

The chain recombines TRBV5-1 with TRBJ2-5. Per germline, CDR1 SGHRS and CDR2 YFSETQ. The CDR3 totals 12 residues. CDR3 loop: CASSLLQETQYF.

This chain connects TRBV11-2 to TRBJ1-1. The germline V gene encodes CDR1 SGHAT and CDR2 FQNNGV. This CDR3 is built from 15 residues. The CDR3 protein is CASTLGWGGGTEAFF. The variable domain in full, with the rest retrieved from reference TRBV11-2 and TRBJ1-1, is EAGVAQSPRYKIIEKRQSVAFWCNPISGHATLYWYQQILGQGPKLLIQFQNNGVVDDSQLPKDRFSAERLKGVDSTLKIQPAKLEDSAVYLCASTLGWGGGTEAFFGQGTRLTVV.

V is TRBV27 and J is TRBJ2-7; TCRdb's assignment of TRBD2 cannot be checked, as there is no DNA. The CDR3 is 12 amino acids. Germline V gives CDR1 MNHEY, CDR2 SMNVEV (reference sequence). The CDR3 protein is CATYGPSSTQYF.

The chain recombines TRBV29-1 with TRBJ2-3. The CDR3 has 12 amino acids. In germline, CDR1 is SQVTM, CDR2 ANQGSEA. CDR3: CSVVTPTDTQYF.

The V and J genes are TRBV5-6 and TRBJ1-2; TCRdb's D call, TRBD1, is unchecked because there is no DNA. The germline gives CDR1 SGHDT, CDR2 YYEEEE. There are 15 residues in the CDR3. The CDR3 spells CASSFLRDRVYGYTF.

The chain carries TRBV15 and TRBJ2-5; with no DNA, the TCRdb D assignment of TRBD1 cannot be verified. The CDR3 totals 21 residues. CDR1 is LNHNV, CDR2 YYDKDF, per germline (reference sequence). This CDR3 reads CATSRDSPFGGGTGVEETQYF.

The V gene is TRBV20-1, the J gene TRBJ1-6. CDR3 length: 16 amino acids. Germline lookup yields CDR1 DFQATT and CDR2 SNEGSKA (reference sequence). The CDR3 protein is CSAARGLGTYNSPLHF.